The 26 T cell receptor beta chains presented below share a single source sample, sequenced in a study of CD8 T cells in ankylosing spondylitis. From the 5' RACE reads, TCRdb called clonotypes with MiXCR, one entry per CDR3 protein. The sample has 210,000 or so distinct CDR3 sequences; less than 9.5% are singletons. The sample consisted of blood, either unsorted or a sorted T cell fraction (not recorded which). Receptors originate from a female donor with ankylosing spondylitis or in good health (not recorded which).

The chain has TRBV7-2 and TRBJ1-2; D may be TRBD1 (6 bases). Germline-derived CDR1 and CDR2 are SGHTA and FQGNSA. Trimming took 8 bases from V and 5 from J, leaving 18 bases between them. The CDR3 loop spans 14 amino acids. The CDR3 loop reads CASSPDSGEYGYTF. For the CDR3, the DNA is TGTGCCAGCTCCCCGGACAGCGGCGAATATGGCTACACCTTC.

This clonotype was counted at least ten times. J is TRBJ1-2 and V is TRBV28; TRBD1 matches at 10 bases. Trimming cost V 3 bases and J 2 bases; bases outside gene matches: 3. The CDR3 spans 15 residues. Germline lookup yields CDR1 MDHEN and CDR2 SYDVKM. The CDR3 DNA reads TGTGCCAGCAGTTTCGCGGGACAGGGGAACTATGGCTACACCTTC. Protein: CASSFAGQGNYGYTF.

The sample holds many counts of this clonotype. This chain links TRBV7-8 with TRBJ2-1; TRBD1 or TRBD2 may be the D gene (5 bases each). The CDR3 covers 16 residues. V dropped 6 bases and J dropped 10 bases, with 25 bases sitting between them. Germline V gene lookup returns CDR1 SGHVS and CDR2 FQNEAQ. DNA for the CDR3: TGTGCCAGCAGATCTGTTCCGGGATTAGGAGACAGCGAGCAGTTCTTC. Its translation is CASRSVPGLGDSEQFF. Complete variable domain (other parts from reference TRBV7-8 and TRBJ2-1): GAGVSQSPRYKVAKRGQDVALRCDPISGHVSLFWYQQALGQGPEFLTYFQNEAQLDKSGLPSDRFFAERPEGSVSTLKIQRTQQEDSAVYLCASRSVPGLGDSEQFFGPGTRLTVL.

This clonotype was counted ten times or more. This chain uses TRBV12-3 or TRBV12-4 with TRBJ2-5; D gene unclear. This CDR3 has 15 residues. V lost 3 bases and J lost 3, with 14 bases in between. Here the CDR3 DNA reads TGTGCCAGCAGTTTCTACCGGAAAATGGAAGAGACCCAGTACTTC. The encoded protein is CASSFYRKMEETQYF.

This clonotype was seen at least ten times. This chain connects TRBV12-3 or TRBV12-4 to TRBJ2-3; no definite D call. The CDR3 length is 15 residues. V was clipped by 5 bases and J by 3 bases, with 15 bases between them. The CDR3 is CASSLRPFSTDTQYF. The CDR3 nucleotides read TGTGCCAGCAGTCTCAGACCGTTTTCGACAGATACGCAGTATTTT.

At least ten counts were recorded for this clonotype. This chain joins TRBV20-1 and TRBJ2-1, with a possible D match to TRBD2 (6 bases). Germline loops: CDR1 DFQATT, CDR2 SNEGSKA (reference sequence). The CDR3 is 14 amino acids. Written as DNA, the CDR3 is TGCAGCCATCAAGTGCCGGGAGCTTACAATGAGCAGTTCTTC. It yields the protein CSHQVPGAYNEQFF.

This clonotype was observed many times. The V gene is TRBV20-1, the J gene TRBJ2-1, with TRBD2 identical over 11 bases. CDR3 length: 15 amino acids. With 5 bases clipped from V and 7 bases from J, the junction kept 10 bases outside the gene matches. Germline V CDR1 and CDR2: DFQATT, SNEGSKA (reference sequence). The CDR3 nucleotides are TGCAGTGCTGGGGAACTAGCGGGAGCTTCTAATGAGCAGTTCTTC. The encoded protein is CSAGELAGASNEQFF.

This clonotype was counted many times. This CDR3 reads CSARRRLGGDTQYF. Written as DNA, the CDR3 is TGCAGTGCTAGGCGGCGGCTGGGAGGGGATACGCAGTATTTT. J is TRBJ2-3 and V is TRBV20-1; 7 nucleotides agree with TRBD2. CDR1 DFQATT and CDR2 SNEGSKA come from the germline V gene (reference sequence). J was trimmed by 6 bases and V by 3 bases; bases with no gene match: 9. The CDR3 is made up of 14 amino acids.

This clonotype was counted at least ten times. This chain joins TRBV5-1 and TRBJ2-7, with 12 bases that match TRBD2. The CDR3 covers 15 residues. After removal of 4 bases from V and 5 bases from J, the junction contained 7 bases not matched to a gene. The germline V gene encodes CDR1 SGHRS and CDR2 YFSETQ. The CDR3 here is CASSLASGRVHEQYF. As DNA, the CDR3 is TGCGCCAGCAGCCTTGCTAGCGGGAGGGTCCACGAGCAGTACTTC. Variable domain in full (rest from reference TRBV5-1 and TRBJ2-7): KAGVTQTPRYLIKTRGQQVTLSCSPISGHRSVSWYQQTPGQGLQFLFEYFSETQRNKGNFPGRFSGRQFSNSRSEMNVSTLELGDSALYLCASSLASGRVHEQYFGPGTRLTVT.

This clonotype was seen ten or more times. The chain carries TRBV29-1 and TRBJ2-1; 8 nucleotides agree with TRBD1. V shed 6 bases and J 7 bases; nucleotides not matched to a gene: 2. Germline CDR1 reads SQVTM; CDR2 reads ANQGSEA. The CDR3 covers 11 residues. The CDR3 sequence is CSVTGGNEQFF. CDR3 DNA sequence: TGCAGCGTCACAGGGGGAAATGAGCAGTTCTTC.

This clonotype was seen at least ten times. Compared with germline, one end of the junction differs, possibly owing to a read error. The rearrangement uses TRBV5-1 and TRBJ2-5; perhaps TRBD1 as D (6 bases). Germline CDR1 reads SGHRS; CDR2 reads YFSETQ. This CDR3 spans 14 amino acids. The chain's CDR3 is CVSSRGQRQETQYF. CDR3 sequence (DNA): TGCGTCAGCAGCCGAGGACAGCGCCAAGAGACCCAGTACTTC. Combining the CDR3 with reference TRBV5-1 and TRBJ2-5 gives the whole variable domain KAGVTQTPRYLIKTRGQQVTLSCSPISGHRSVSWYQQTPGQGLQFLFEYFSETQRNKGNFPGRFSGRQFSNSRSEMNVSTLELGDSALYLCVSSRGQRQETQYFGPGTRLLVL.

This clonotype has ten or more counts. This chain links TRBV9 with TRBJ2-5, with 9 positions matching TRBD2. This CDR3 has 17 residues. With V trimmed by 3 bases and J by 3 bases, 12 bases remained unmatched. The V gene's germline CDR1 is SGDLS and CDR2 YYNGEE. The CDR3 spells CASSASGLAGAKETQYF. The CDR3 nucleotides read TGTGCCAGCAGCGCGAGCGGATTAGCGGGAGCGAAAGAGACCCAGTACTTC. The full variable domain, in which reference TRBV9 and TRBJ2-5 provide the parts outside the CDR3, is DSGVTQTPKHLITATGQRVTLRCSPRSGDLSVYWYQQSLDQGLQFLIQYYNGEERAKGNILERFSAQQFPDLHSELNLSSLELGDSALYFCASSASGLAGAKETQYFGPGTRLLVL.

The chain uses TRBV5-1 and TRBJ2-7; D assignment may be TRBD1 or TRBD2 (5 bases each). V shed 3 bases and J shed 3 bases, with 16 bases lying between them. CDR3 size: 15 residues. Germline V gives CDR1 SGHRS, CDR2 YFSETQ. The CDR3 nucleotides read TGCGCCAGCAGCTGGAAAGGGCAGGGAGTCTACGAGCAGTACTTC. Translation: CASSWKGQGVYEQYF.

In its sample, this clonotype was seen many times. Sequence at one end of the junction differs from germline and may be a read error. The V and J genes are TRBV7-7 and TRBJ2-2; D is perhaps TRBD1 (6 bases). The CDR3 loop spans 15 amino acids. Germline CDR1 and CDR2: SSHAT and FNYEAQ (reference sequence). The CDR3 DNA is TGTGCTAGCAGCTTGACAGGTTTGCCGACCGGGGAGCTGTTTTTT. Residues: CASSLTGLPTGELFF.

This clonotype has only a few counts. CDR3 sequence reads: CSASGQSSYEQYF. The CDR3 DNA is TGCAGTGCTAGCGGACAGAGCTCCTACGAGCAGTACTTC. The chain carries TRBV20-1 and TRBJ2-7, with a weak D call TRBD1 (6 bases). V lost 3 bases to trimming and J lost 0 bases, with 9 bases between them. This CDR3 comprises 13 residues. Germline CDR1 DFQATT, CDR2 SNEGSKA (reference sequence).

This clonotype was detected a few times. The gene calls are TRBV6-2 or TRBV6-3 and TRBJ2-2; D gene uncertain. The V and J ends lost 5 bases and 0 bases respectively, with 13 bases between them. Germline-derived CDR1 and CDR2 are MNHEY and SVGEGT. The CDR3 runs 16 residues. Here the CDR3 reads CASSLRITANTGELFF. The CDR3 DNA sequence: TGTGCCAGCAGTCTCCGGATCACCGCGAACACCGGGGAGCTGTTTTTT.

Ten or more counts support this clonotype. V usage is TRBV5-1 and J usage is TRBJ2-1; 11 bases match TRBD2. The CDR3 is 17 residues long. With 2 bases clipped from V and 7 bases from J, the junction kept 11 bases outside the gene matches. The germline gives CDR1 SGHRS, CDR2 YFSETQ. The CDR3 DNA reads TGCGCCAGCAGCTTTTCCCTAGCGGGAGGAAGTATGAATGAGCAGTTCTTC. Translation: CASSFSLAGGSMNEQFF.

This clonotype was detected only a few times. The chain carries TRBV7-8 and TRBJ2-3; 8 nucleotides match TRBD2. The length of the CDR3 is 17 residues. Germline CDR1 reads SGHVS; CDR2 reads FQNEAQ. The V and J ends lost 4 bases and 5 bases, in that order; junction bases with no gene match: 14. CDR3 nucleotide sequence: TGTGCCAGCAGCTACCCTCGAGCCGCGGGAGGAAGAGATACGCAGTATTTT. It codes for CASSYPRAAGGRDTQYF.

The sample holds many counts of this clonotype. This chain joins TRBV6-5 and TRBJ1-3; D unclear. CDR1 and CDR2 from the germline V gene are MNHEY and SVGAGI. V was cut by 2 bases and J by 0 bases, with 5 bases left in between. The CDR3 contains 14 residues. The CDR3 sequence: CASSYIGSGNTIYF. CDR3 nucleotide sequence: TGTGCCAGCAGTTACATAGGCTCTGGAAACACCATATATTTT.

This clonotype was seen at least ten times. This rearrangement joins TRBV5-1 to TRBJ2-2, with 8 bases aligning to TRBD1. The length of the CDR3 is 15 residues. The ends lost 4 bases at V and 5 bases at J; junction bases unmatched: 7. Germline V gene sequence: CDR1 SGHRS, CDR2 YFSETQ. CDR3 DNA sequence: TGCGCCAGCAGCACTACCCAGGGGGCGACCGGGGAGCTGTTTTTT. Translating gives CASSTTQGATGELFF.

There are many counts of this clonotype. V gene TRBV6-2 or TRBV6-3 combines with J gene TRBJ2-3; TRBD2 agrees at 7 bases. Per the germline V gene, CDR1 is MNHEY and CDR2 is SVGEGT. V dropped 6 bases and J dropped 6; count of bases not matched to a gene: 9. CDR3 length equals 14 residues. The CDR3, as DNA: TGTGCCAGCAGCCTTAGACTAGCTTCGGATACGCAGTATTTT. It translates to CASSLRLASDTQYF.

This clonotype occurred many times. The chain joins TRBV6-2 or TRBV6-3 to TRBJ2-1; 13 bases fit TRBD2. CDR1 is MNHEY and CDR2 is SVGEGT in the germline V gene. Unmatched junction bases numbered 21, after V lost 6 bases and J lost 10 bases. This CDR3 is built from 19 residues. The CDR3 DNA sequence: TGTGCCAGCAGACCCGGACTAGCGGGAGAAGTTGCCGCCTCATGGGAGCAGTTCTTC. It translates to CASRPGLAGEVAASWEQFF.

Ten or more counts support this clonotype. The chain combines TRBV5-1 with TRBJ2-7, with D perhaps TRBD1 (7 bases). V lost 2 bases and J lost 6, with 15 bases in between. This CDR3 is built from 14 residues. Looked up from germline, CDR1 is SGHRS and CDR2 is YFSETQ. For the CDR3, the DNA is TGCGCCAGCAGCTTCCGACTGGAGGGGGCCGAGCAGTACTTC. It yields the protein CASSFRLEGAEQYF.

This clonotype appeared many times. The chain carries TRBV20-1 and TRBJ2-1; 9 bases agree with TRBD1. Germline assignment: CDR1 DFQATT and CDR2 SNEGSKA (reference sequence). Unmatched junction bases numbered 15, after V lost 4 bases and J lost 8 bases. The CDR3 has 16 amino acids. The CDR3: CSAKLHGTGNSDEQFF. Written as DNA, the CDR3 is TGCAGTGCTAAGCTCCACGGGACAGGGAACTCCGATGAGCAGTTCTTC.

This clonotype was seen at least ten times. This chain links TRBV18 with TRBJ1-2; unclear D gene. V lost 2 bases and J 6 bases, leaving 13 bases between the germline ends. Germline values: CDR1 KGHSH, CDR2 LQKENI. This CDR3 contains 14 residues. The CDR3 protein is CASSPSGSDNGYTF. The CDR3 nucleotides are TGTGCCAGCTCACCATCCGGGAGCGATAATGGCTACACCTTC.

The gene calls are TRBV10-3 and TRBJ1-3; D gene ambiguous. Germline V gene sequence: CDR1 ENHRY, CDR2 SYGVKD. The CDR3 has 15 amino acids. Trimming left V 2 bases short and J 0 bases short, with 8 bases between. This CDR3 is CAISEAGDSGNTIYF. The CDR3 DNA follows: TGTGCCATCAGTGAGGCCGGGGACTCTGGAAACACCATATATTTT.